The present TCR beta chain was sequenced within a study of T cell responses to AZD1222 COVID-19 vaccine. Study-level findings and limits: Increases in Spike-specific TCR breadth and depth were seen after two AZD1222 doses. Only after the peak T cell response were repertoires sampled.

V was pared by 0 bases and J by 8 bases, with 10 bases between. The CDR3 loop spans 14 amino acids. From germline, CDR1 is LGHNA and CDR2 YSLEER. Some clones are missing from TCRdb's copy, which holds only in-frame ones; the method was immunoSEQ multiplex PCR. The sample contains more than 95,000 clones, roughly 91% of which appear only once. Comment on this clone: The target antigen is unknown.

The clonotype originates from an adult in good health. Material: peripheral blood, obtained on day 0 of AZD1222 vaccination. V and J are TRBV4-3 and TRBJ1-4; no clear D. The chain's CDR3 is CASSQEGVVEKLFF. CDR3 bases: TGCGCCAGCAGCCAAGAGGGCGTGGTAGAAAAACTGTTTTTT.